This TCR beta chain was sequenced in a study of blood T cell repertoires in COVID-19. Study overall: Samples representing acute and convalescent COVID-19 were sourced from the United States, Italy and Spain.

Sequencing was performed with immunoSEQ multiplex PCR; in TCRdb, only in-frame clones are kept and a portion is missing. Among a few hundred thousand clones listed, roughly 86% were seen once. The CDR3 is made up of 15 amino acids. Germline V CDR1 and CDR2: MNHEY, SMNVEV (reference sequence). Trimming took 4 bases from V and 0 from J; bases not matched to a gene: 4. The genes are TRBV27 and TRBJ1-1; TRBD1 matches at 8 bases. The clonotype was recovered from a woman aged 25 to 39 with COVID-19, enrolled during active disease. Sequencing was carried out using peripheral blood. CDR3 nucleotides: TGTGCCAGCAGTTCTTGGGACAGGATGAACACTGAAGCTTTCTTT. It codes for CASSSWDRMNTEAFF.